This T cell receptor beta chain is from a study of cytomegalovirus exposure and HLA in healthy donors (dated by TCRdb to the late 2010s). Concerning the study at large: In an earlier analysis of under 600 of the donors, around 300 Gb of sequence data and 100 million or so unique TCR beta sequences from 150 million to 200 million T cells were reported. An early release covering roughly 600 HLA-typed donors comprised about 310 gigabases of sequencing data and 65 million to 100 million unique TCR sequences. The genetic ancestry cluster associated with self-reported Caucasian donors included 81% of the 350 to 500 genotyped donors. The study aimed to test whether cataloging public T cell receptors could reveal signatures of past pathogen exposure. Using immunosequencing, the study profiled T cell repertoires from 500 to 800 subjects and related those repertoires to cytomegalovirus serostatus. Besides the first cohort of 666 subjects, a separate validation cohort made up of over 95 different subjects was used. To predict cytomegalovirus infection status, the study brought together high-throughput TCR immunosequencing, statistical association of individual TCRs with disease status, and machine learning. To study patterns of TCR occurrence, a later analysis re-analyzed previously published TCR beta repertoires from 700 or so donors and added high-resolution HLA genotyping. The later analysis used no new phenotypic data to find candidate immune exposures, relying instead on TCR beta sequences and their occurrence across donors. In an earlier analysis of 500 to 650 of the donors, high-throughput TCR beta sequencing was used to judge whether each TCR beta V gene segment behaved as functional or pseudogenic. Donor age, sex, ethnicity and CMV serostatus were compiled together with the repertoire data. Genome-wide SNP genotypes for about 65% of the roughly 670 donors were used in a later genetic analysis, which treated that subset as a discovery cohort. Every discovery cohort repertoire had been produced on one sequencing platform. HLA typing included class I and class II loci at four-digit resolution. Typing coverage differed by locus: A, B, C, DRB1 and DQB1 were typed in roughly 620-630 donors, DQA1 in about 500, DPA1 in around 610, and DPB1 in 400 to 480. Several DR-DQ haplotypes were treated as single units for association and clustering because of strong linkage in the cohort. Across about 380 genotyped donors of the cohort, an average of 235,054 unique TCR beta nucleotide sequences per donor were sequenced, and 15% to 20% of those sequences were non-productive.

In total, fewer than 750 healthy bone marrow donors made up the cohort. Cohort members were all nominally healthy when sampled, although unrecorded immune exposures were likely present. The donor tested CMV seropositive, placing the donor among the 250 to 300 seropositive members of the cohort. A peripheral blood sample was collected from each donor, and TCR beta sequencing was performed on peripheral blood mononuclear cells. Genomic DNA was extracted from the blood cell samples with the Qiagen DNeasy Blood Extraction Kit. Broad study findings and their caveats: In a later analysis, HLA-associated TCR beta chains were found to be more clonally expanded and to have lower generation probabilities than equally common non-associated chains. The only immune exposure information available for the cohort was CMV serostatus. When HLA alleles, especially DR and DQ, strongly co-occurred, attributing TCR associations to individual alleles was difficult. The authors suggested that the approach could potentially be extended to other disease states and immunological phenotypes. An earlier analysis of approximately 540 of the donors showed that most TCR beta V segments appeared in productive rearrangements either about 87% or about 30% of the time, which broadly matched IMGT annotations. Only TCR beta chains were sequenced in this cohort, and the absence of alpha or paired-chain data limited detectable features. V-gene and J-gene trimming of TCR beta chains was associated with a missense DCLRE1C variant in a later genetic analysis, and the association was replicated in an independent cohort. A further reported finding was that TCR beta sequences accurately predicted the HLA-A and HLA-B alleles for most subjects in the first cohort. Linkage disequilibrium might explain the correlated functional status among segregating V segments, but an unknown experimental factor could not be excluded. In the study, 150 to 200 TCR beta chains were listed as associated with cytomegalovirus. A later genetic analysis reported fewer N-insertions in productive TCRs among donors in an Asian-associated ancestry cluster than the roughly 700-donor mean. Across donors, most TCR sequences were observed very rarely, whereas some public TCRs were present in many individuals. A group of highly shared sequence variants was considered likely to be a technical artifact of the sequencing pipeline. Several of the top co-occurrence clusters appeared to be linked to parvovirus B19, influenza, CMV and Epstein-Barr virus, according to a later analysis. HLA typing was unavailable for some donors at each locus, so association tests used only the typed subset. About 15 rarely observed V segments, including chromosome 9 orphons, were excluded from the earlier analysis of about 600 of the donors because counts were too low. A later analysis found that most CMV-associated TCR beta chains appeared HLA-restricted, with HLA associations seemingly driven largely by CMV exposure. Cytomegalovirus status was reported to be diagnosed by the classifier with high specificity and sensitivity in both the original and validation cohorts. In a later analysis, TCR association rates were found to vary across HLA loci, with the most associated TCRs seen for DRB1 alleles and the fewest for HLA-C alleles. Three of the identified cytomegalovirus-associated TCR beta chains were confirmed in vitro to be specific for cytomegalovirus antigens. Sequencing depth was assumed to be roughly uniform across donors in the presence/absence analyses, though that assumption may not hold. Specific HLA alleles were associated with about 17,000 TCR beta sequences at a false discovery rate of 0.05 in a later analysis.

In the case of this clone: Its antigen remains unidentified.

Libraries were built with the immunoSEQ multiplex PCR assay. A mixture of 60 forward primers for TCR Vbeta segments and 13 reverse primers for TCR Jbeta segments was used in the multiplex PCR. A multiplex PCR assay on genomic DNA amplified the CDR3 region of rearranged TCR beta genes. The Illumina HiSeq System was used to sequence the amplified TCR beta libraries as 87-base-pair reads. The authors' analysis ran thus. A later analysis counted about 80 million unique TCR beta chains across the 700 or so repertoires, and 10 million to 11 million of these chains were shared by at least two donors. To remove PCR and sequencing errors, raw reads were error-corrected and collapsed into unique sequences using a nearest-neighbor algorithm that merged closely related sequences. Alignment of CDR3 sequences to IMGT reference sequences was used to assign V, D and J gene segments. Each retained sequence needed at least a six-nucleotide match to both a V gene segment and a J gene segment. A rearrangement was called productive if the CDR3 had no stop codons and remained in frame with V and J, and every other rearrangement was called non-productive. Following IMGT convention, CDR3 was defined as the stretch from the second conserved V-encoded cysteine up to the conserved J-encoded phenylalanine. The earlier analysis of 500 to 650 of the donors excluded any sequence lacking an unambiguous match to a single V gene segment. An earlier analysis of about 590 of the donors classified V segments as functional when productive rearrangements were above 56.7% and as segregating when the standard deviation between donors was above 5%. A statistical classification framework was built to diagnose cytomegalovirus status from the catalog of TCR beta chain sequences. V and J gene assignment, in a later analysis, came from comparing TCR nucleotide sequences with IMGT/GENE-DB human TR gene sequences. In a later analysis, CDR3 sequences and most-parsimonious VDJ recombination scenarios were assigned using the TCRdist pipeline. In a later analysis, each TCR beta chain was defined by its CDR3 amino acid sequence together with its V-gene family, and reads lacking a unique V-gene family were excluded. A later analysis removed 450 to 600 highly shared, low-generation-probability nucleotide sequences to deal with suspected cross-contamination and a sequencing artifact. A later analysis calculated a clonal expansion index for each public chain from normalized within-repertoire ranks of inferred template counts. Generation probabilities in a later analysis came from a VDJ recombination model fitted to out-of-frame rearrangements, and those results were checked against IGoR. A later analysis scored TCR-TCR, TCR-HLA and TCR-CMV co-occurrence with hypergeometric tests, applying a repertoire-size bias correction to TCR pairs. In a later analysis, false discovery rates were estimated by permuting HLA or CMV assignments 20 times. In a later analysis, co-occurring TCRs were grouped using DBSCAN, and TCRdist sequence similarity was added for clustering within HLA-allele-positive subsets. For co-occurrence clustering, repertoires with fewer than 30,000 or more than 120,000 public chains were excluded, along with four to six repertoires with anomalous nucleotide sharing. TCRdb provides this immuneACCESS table in a form limited to in-frame rearrangements. Some clones are lacking; in checked studies, under half of them reflect an unresolved V gene, and why the rest are absent is not known. The V and J calls and clone size come from that table; D and trimming were worked out from the DNA. This sample's records show approximately 110,000 clones. In total, the top ten clones hold 5.5% to 8% of the sample.

Sequenced material: PBMCs. The clonotype originates from a man in his forties in good health and CMV-seropositive.

The sequence in DNA is TGTGCCAGCAGCCCCGGACAGGGGGGTTCGGCTTTCTTT. It translates as CASSPGQGGSAFF. The receptor chain draws on TRBV7-3 and TRBJ1-1, with 10 central nucleotides matching TRBD1. CDR1 and CDR2 are read off the germline V gene as SGHTA and FQGTGA. Inclusive of the bounding cysteine and phenylalanine, the CDR3 is 13 residues long. CDR3 DNA is the only sequence kept; it has 39 bases, read in frame from the first base. Trimming accounts for 5 bases at V and 11 bases at J, while the number of junction bases matched to no gene is 8. With the portions outside the CDR3 filled from the reference TRBV7-3 and TRBJ1-1 genes, the complete variable region becomes GAGVSQTPSNKVTEKGKYVELRCDPISGHTALYWYRQSLGQGPEFLIYFQGTGAADDSGLPNDRFFAVRPEGSVSTLKIQRTERGDSAVYLCASSPGQGGSAFFGQGTRLTVV.